This T cell receptor (beta chain) was identified during a study of read filtering for tumor transcriptome and immune sequencing. Study in general: Patients were approximately 17 male and about 15 female, mean age around 70 years, range about 40 to 85. Per sample, TCR-region reads ranged about 4.05 to 10.27 million by IR-seq, roughly 80 to 1,300 by RNA-seq.

Comment on this clonotype: A clone one base away is much larger, so this may be a read error.

Sampling of bone marrow took place during active disease in every patient. This library used roughly 400 ng RNA and molecular barcoded adaptors spanning alpha/delta and beta/gamma chains. TCRdb used MiXCR to reprocess the reads, holding one entry per CDR3 protein. The sample lists around 130,000 distinct CDR3 sequences, roughly an eighth occurring once. The V gene lost 8 bases and the J gene lost 2 bases, with 9 bases spanning the gap. CDR3 length: 13 amino acids. This clonotype was obtained from a donor over 35 with multiple myeloma. The V and J genes are TRBV12-3 or TRBV12-4 and TRBJ2-2; no clear D gene. The specimen sequenced was a population of CD138-negative cells sorted from bone marrow. The CDR3 DNA follows: TGTGCCAGCGGCCTGTCAAACACCGGGGAGCTGTTTTTT. It specifies CASGLSNTGELFF.